Each of the 29 T cell receptor beta chains below was sequenced from the same sample in a study of blood T cell repertoires in COVID-19. Profiled with immunoSEQ multiplex PCR; TCRdb holds only in-frame clones, not every one. This sample carries about 250,000 clones, about 90% of them seen once, and the ten largest clones take about 2.9%. Sequencing input: PBMCs or T cells enriched from blood (not recorded which). These receptors were obtained from a woman aged 40 to 50 who had been exposed to COVID-19.

This clone was observed a handful of times. The chain joins TRBV24-1 to TRBJ1-5, with 9 bases lining up with TRBD1. The CDR3 contains 15 residues. Germline CDR1 and CDR2: KGHDR and SFDVKD. Trimming removed 3 bases from V and 6 bases from J; junction bases left unmatched: 5. As DNA, the CDR3 is TGTGCCACCAGTGATGGGGGACAGGGTGGTCAGCCCCAGCATTTT. Protein sequence: CATSDGGQGGQPQHF.

The gene calls are TRBV2 and TRBJ1-5; D perhaps matches TRBD1 (6 bases). V shed 5 bases and J shed 6 bases, with 17 bases lying between them. This CDR3 comprises 15 residues. The germline V gene has CDR1 SNHLY and CDR2 FYNNEI. CDR3 nucleotide sequence: TGTGCCAGCAGTTGGATGGCAGGGGCATCTCAGCCCCAGCATTTT. Protein: CASSWMAGASQPQHF.

On this clone itself: Other nucleotide sequences from this sample produce the same CDR3. The chain links TRBV5-1 to TRBJ1-2, with 12 bases identical to TRBD1. Germline V CDR1 and CDR2: SGHRS, YFSETQ. The CDR3 totals 14 residues. The J segment lost 6 bases and the V segment lost 4 bases, leaving 4 bases of the junction unmatched. This chain's CDR3 is CASSPGQGADGYTF. The CDR3 DNA follows: TGCGCCAGCAGCCCGGGACAGGGGGCAGATGGCTACACCTTC.

The chain joins TRBV24-1 to TRBJ2-3, with 12 bases identical to TRBD2. Germline-derived CDR1 and CDR2 are KGHDR and SFDVKD. V shed 3 bases, J shed 5 bases, and the junction held 2 bases outside the gene matches. The CDR3 is 15 residues long. The CDR3 region is CATSDPTSGGDTQYF. The CDR3 coding sequence is TGTGCCACCAGTGATCCGACTAGCGGGGGAGATACGCAGTATTTT.

The genes are TRBV19 and TRBJ1-1; 7 positions agree with TRBD1. The V and J ends lost 7 bases and 1 base, in that order; junction bases with no gene match: 9. The germline CDR1 and CDR2 sequences are LNHDA and SQIVND (reference sequence). The CDR3 covers 15 residues. The CDR3 sequence is CASISGGTANTEAFF. CDR3 nucleotide sequence: TGTGCCAGTATTAGTGGCGGGACAGCGAACACTGAAGCTTTCTTT.

The J gene is TRBJ1-5, the V gene TRBV19, with 8 bases aligning to TRBD1. This CDR3 contains 15 residues. CDR1 LNHDA and CDR2 SQIVND come from the germline V gene (reference sequence). The V segment lost 5 bases and the J segment 6 bases; nucleotides outside the gene matches: 9. This CDR3 is CASSPRTGSSQPQHF. The CDR3 bases are TGTGCCAGTAGTCCCAGGACAGGGTCCAGTCAGCCCCAGCATTTT. Full variable domain (rest looked up from reference TRBV19 and TRBJ1-5): DGGITQSPKYLFRKEGQNVTLSCEQNLNHDAMYWYRQDPGQGLRLIYYSQIVNDFQKGDIAEGYSVSREKKESFPLTVTSAQKNPTAFYLCASSPRTGSSQPQHFGDGTRLSIL.

This clone was detected once. The genes are TRBV28 and TRBJ1-4; perhaps TRBD1 as D (5 bases). V was trimmed by 10 bases and J by 2 bases, leaving 11 bases between them. Germline-derived CDR1 and CDR2 are MDHEN and SYDVKM. The CDR3 length is 13 residues. The CDR3 is CATTEGTNEKLFF. The CDR3 nucleotides read TGTGCCACCACGGAGGGGACTAATGAAAAACTGTTTTTT.

The genes are TRBV6-2 or TRBV6-3 and TRBJ2-7; a possible D gene is TRBD2 (6 bases). The CDR3 extends over 16 amino acids. Germline V gives CDR1 MNHEY, CDR2 SVGEGT. With 0 bases removed from V and 4 bases from J, the gap between germline ends came to 16 bases. The CDR3: CASSYSIAAEFYEQYF. The CDR3 DNA reads TGTGCCAGCAGTTACTCGATAGCGGCGGAGTTTTACGAGCAGTACTTC.

The chain links TRBV3-1 (or the pseudogene TRBV3-2) to TRBJ1-5; TRBD1 agrees at 7 bases. Trimming took 4 bases from V and 7 from J; bases not matched to a gene: 4. Germline V gene data show CDR1 as LGHDT and CDR2 as YNNKEL (reference sequence). This CDR3 is 13 amino acids long. CDR3 region: CASSRQGGQPQHF. The CDR3 DNA sequence: TGTGCCAGCAGCCGACAGGGCGGCCAGCCCCAGCATTTT.

This clone was seen only once. The chain joins TRBV28 to TRBJ1-6; D is unresolved. CDR3 length equals 13 residues. The germline V gene encodes CDR1 MDHEN and CDR2 SYDVKM. Trimming stripped 7 bases from V and 6 bases from J, with 10 bases between. CDR3 in DNA: TGTGCCAGCACTCCGAACGGTAATTCACCCCTCCACTTT. It specifies CASTPNGNSPLHF.

This clone was picked up a small number of times. The chain carries TRBV6-5 and TRBJ2-7, with TRBD1 matching over 8 bases. Germline assignment: CDR1 MNHEY and CDR2 SVGAGI. V was pared by 6 bases and J by 5 bases, with 6 bases of the junction left unmatched. This CDR3 has 13 amino acids. The CDR3 loop is CASRAGGSDEQYV. As DNA, the CDR3 is TGTGCCAGCAGAGCAGGGGGCAGCGACGAGCAGTACGTC.

This clone was counted a single time. The chain has TRBV13 and TRBJ2-1; 8 positions agree with TRBD2. V shed 3 bases and J 7 bases; nucleotides not matched to a gene: 14. Germline lookup yields CDR1 PRHDT and CDR2 FYEKMQ (reference sequence). This CDR3 is 17 amino acids long. The CDR3 loop reads CASSFDLKPVAGNEQFF. The CDR3 nucleotides read TGTGCCAGCAGCTTTGATCTGAAGCCGGTAGCGGGGAATGAGCAGTTCTTC.

This clone occurred once. V and J are TRBV5-1 and TRBJ1-2, with D hard to call. From germline, CDR1 is SGHRS and CDR2 YFSETQ. This CDR3 region has 13 residues. V shed 4 bases and J shed 5 bases, with 12 bases lying between them. CDR3 coding DNA: TGCGCCAGCAGCAAAGCTACAGATTATGGCTACACCTTC. Protein sequence: CASSKATDYGYTF. Full variable domain (rest looked up from reference TRBV5-1 and TRBJ1-2): KAGVTQTPRYLIKTRGQQVTLSCSPISGHRSVSWYQQTPGQGLQFLFEYFSETQRNKGNFPGRFSGRQFSNSRSEMNVSTLELGDSALYLCASSKATDYGYTFGSGTRLTVV.

The chain joins TRBV4-2 to TRBJ2-2, with TRBD2 matching over 14 bases. The CDR3 consists of 20 residues. V lost 1 base to trimming and J lost 4 bases; unmatched junction nucleotides: 11. Germline V gene data show CDR1 as LGHNA and CDR2 as YNFKEQ. The CDR3 is CASSQARLAGGRVGTGELFF. The CDR3 coding sequence is TGTGCCAGCAGCCAAGCGAGACTAGCGGGGGGGCGTGTGGGCACCGGGGAGCTGTTTTTT.

The chain is built from TRBV28 and TRBJ2-6, with 8 bases lining up with TRBD1. Germline V gene sequence: CDR1 MDHEN, CDR2 SYDVKM. The CDR3 covers 19 residues. The J segment lost 1 base and the V segment lost 2 bases, leaving 10 bases of the junction unmatched. CDR3 in amino acids: CASSLGGTGIGSGANVLTF. In DNA form, the CDR3 reads TGTGCCAGCAGTTTAGGGGGGACAGGTATAGGATCTGGGGCCAACGTCCTGACTTTC.

The rearrangement links TRBV5-1 to TRBJ1-4; D is possibly TRBD1 (5 bases). The ends were cut back, 1 base at V and 3 bases at J, with 7 bases in the middle. Germline CDR1 SGHRS, CDR2 YFSETQ. The CDR3 sequence is 14 residues long. The CDR3 reads CASSLTGANEKLFF. CDR3 in DNA: TGCGCCAGCAGCTTGACAGGCGCTAATGAAAAACTGTTTTTT.

The chain employs TRBV2 and TRBJ2-3; D call uncertain. V lost 3 bases, J lost 4 bases, and 5 bases lay in between. CDR1 and CDR2 from the germline V gene are SNHLY and FYNNEI. The CDR3 extends over 12 amino acids. For the CDR3, the DNA is TGTGCCAGCAGTGATAGTTCAGATACGCAGTATTTT. Amino acids: CASSDSSDTQYF.

J is TRBJ1-2 and V is TRBV27; weak D call: TRBD1 (6 bases). The CDR3 sequence is 17 residues long. With 4 bases removed from V and 3 bases from J, the gap between germline ends came to 21 bases. Germline CDR1 and CDR2: MNHEY and SMNVEV (reference sequence). The CDR3 loop is CASSSLSQQGLDYGYTF. CDR3 bases: TGTGCCAGCAGTTCCTTATCTCAACAGGGATTGGACTATGGCTACACCTTC.

The rearrangement joins TRBV19 to TRBJ1-5; unclear D gene. The CDR3 covers 15 residues. The V gene lost 4 bases and the J gene lost 0 bases, with 10 bases spanning the gap. Germline values: CDR1 LNHDA, CDR2 SQIVND (reference sequence). This CDR3 reads CASSTSAYSNQPQHF. The CDR3 coding sequence is TGTGCCAGTAGTACCTCCGCGTATAGCAATCAGCCCCAGCATTTT.

The chain has TRBV5-1 and TRBJ1-1, with 8 bases aligning to TRBD1. V trimming: 2 bases; J trimming: 6 bases; junction bases outside the gene matches: 6. Germline CDR1 reads SGHRS; CDR2 reads YFSETQ. The CDR3 runs 14 residues. The CDR3 sequence: CASSFRQGASEAFF. The CDR3 DNA follows: TGCGCCAGCAGCTTCCGGCAGGGGGCCTCTGAAGCTTTCTTT.

The sample holds a few counts of this clone. The rearrangement links TRBV10-3 to TRBJ1-4, with no clear D. The CDR3 spans 14 residues. Germline V CDR1 and CDR2: ENHRY, SYGVKD. Trimming took off 4 bases at V and 5 bases at J, with 11 bases between the two ends. The CDR3: CAISGSVPNEKLFF. The CDR3 bases are TGTGCCATCAGTGGCAGCGTCCCCAATGAAAAACTGTTTTTT.

V gene TRBV3-1 (or the pseudogene TRBV3-2) combines with J gene TRBJ1-2, with 7 positions matching TRBD1. Germline loops: CDR1 LGHDT, CDR2 YNNKEL (reference sequence). J lost 8 bases, V lost 0 bases, and 6 bases had no gene match. CDR3 length: 14 amino acids. The CDR3 region has the DNA TGTGCCAGCAGCCAAGATAGACAGGGAGTGGGCTACACCTTC. This codes for CASSQDRQGVGYTF.

This clone came up once. The chain is built from TRBV28 and TRBJ1-6, with a possible D match to TRBD1 (6 bases). Per germline, CDR1 MDHEN and CDR2 SYDVKM. V dropped 5 bases and J dropped 10 bases, with 18 bases sitting between them. The CDR3 contains 15 residues. CDR3 sequence (DNA): TGTGCCAGCAGTCCCCGCAATCGTAGGGGGTCACCCCTCCACTTT. Protein product: CASSPRNRRGSPLHF.

Remarks on this clone: The junction shows a germline mismatch at one end, possibly a read error. The chain recombines TRBV5-1 with TRBJ2-5; 7 bases align to TRBD2. The germline V gene encodes CDR1 SGHRS and CDR2 YFSETQ. The CDR3 is 14 amino acids. In DNA form, the CDR3 reads TGTGCCAGCAGCCTCTTGGGGAGGGAGGAGACCCAGTACTTC. Encoded protein: CASSLLGREETQYF.

In nucleotides, the CDR3 is TGTGCCTGGAGCGGGGGTAGGGAGACCCAGTACTTC. Translating it yields CAWSGGRETQYF. The chain employs TRBV30 and TRBJ2-5, with D possibly TRBD2 on 6 matching bases. The germline V gene has CDR1 GTSNPN and CDR2 SVGIG (reference sequence). The germline V and J ends were trimmed by 3 bases and 5 bases, with 10 bases remaining between them. CDR3 length: 12 amino acids.

The V and J genes are TRBV18 and TRBJ1-2; 7 positions match TRBD1. The CDR3 is 14 amino acids. Germline-derived CDR1 and CDR2 are KGHSH and LQKENI. V trimming: 3 bases; J trimming: 7 bases; junction bases outside the gene matches: 8. The CDR3 nucleotides read TGTGCCAGCTCACCCGGACAGGTTCTTTTTGGCTACACCTTC. This translates into CASSPGQVLFGYTF.

This sequence joins TRBV9 and TRBJ1-2; possible D gene TRBD1, 5 bases. Trimming took off 5 bases at V and 5 bases at J, with 13 bases between the two ends. The CDR3 consists of 13 residues. CDR1 is SGDLS and CDR2 is YYNGEE in the germline V gene. The CDR3 nucleotides read TGTGCCAGCAGTAGTGGGGGGATTTATGGCTACACCTTC. Translating gives CASSSGGIYGYTF. Full variable domain (rest looked up from reference TRBV9 and TRBJ1-2): DSGVTQTPKHLITATGQRVTLRCSPRSGDLSVYWYQQSLDQGLQFLIQYYNGEERAKGNILERFSAQQFPDLHSELNLSSLELGDSALYFCASSSGGIYGYTFGSGTRLTVV.

The chain recombines TRBV10-3 with TRBJ2-3; 12 nucleotides match TRBD1. Germline CDR1 reads ENHRY; CDR2 reads SYGVKD. The CDR3 is 15 residues long. Losses at the gene ends were 6 bases for V and 1 base for J; bases not matched to a gene: 2. CDR3 residues: CAIRGTGGGTDTQYF. In DNA, the CDR3 is TGTGCCATCAGAGGGACAGGGGGCGGCACAGATACGCAGTATTTT.

The chain carries TRBV7-9 and TRBJ1-4; 10 bases agree with TRBD1. V gave up 3 bases and J gave up 6 bases; unmatched junction bases: 1. Germline lookup yields CDR1 SEHNR and CDR2 FQNEAQ (reference sequence). CDR3 size: 14 residues. CDR3 nucleotide sequence: TGTGCCAGCAGCTTCGGGACAGGGGATGAAAAACTGTTTTTT. It codes for CASSFGTGDEKLFF. Using reference TRBV7-9 and TRBJ1-4 for the parts outside the CDR3, the full variable domain is DTGVSQNPRHKITKRGQNVTFRCDPISEHNRLYWYRQTLGQGPEFLTYFQNEAQLEKSRLLSDRFSAERPKGSFSTLEIQRTEQGDSAMYLCASSFGTGDEKLFFGSGTQLSVL.